These 30 T cell receptor beta chains came from one sample sequenced in a study of beta chain features in type 1 diabetes. The antigens for these receptors are not known. Study-level results: Moderate yet significant TCRB CDR3 shortening was seen in Type 1 diabetes patients in all four CD4+ subsets.

The isolated RNA, all of it, was reverse transcribed, so expressed TCRB transcripts were what got sequenced. Using immunoSEQ multiplex PCR, the repertoire was profiled, and TCRdb retains in-frame clones only, with some absent. The data contain under 25,000 clones, around 57% of them singletons. Source material: stem cell memory CD4+ T cells from blood. These receptors all stem from a man aged 18-30 years with type 1 diabetes.

This clone was recorded only once. The chain has TRBV21-1 and TRBJ2-1; TRBD2, the D gene given by the table, was not confirmed from the DNA. TRBV21-1 is reported as a pseudogene. This CDR3 contains 16 residues. In nucleotides, the CDR3 is TGTGCCAGCAGCAAAGGTGGACTAGCGGGACCGGATGAGCAGTTCTTC. As protein: CASSKGGLAGPDEQFF.

This rearrangement joins TRBV7-2 to TRBJ2-7; possible D gene TRBD1, 6 bases. The germline V gene encodes CDR1 SGHTA and CDR2 FQGNSA. V lost 4 bases and J 5 bases, leaving 21 bases between the germline ends. This CDR3 contains 16 residues. The CDR3 reads CASSSPPGHRSDEQYF. The CDR3 DNA reads TGTGCCAGCAGCTCACCCCCGGGACACCGGTCAGACGAGCAGTACTTC.

The rearrangement uses TRBV7-9 and TRBJ2-5, with a possible D match to TRBD1 (5 bases). Germline V lookup: CDR1 SEHNR, CDR2 FQNEAQ (reference sequence). V dropped 5 bases and J dropped 1 base, with 8 bases sitting between them. CDR3 length: 13 amino acids. CDR3 in amino acids: CASSLGAQETQYF. As DNA, the CDR3 is TGTGCCAGCAGCCTAGGGGCCCAAGAGACCCAGTACTTC.

Only one count was recorded for this clone. The chain joins TRBV2 to TRBJ2-5; D uncertain. Deletions cut 4 bases from V and 3 bases from J, with 3 bases between. The CDR3 covers 11 residues. The V gene's germline CDR1 is SNHLY and CDR2 FYNNEI. CDR3 sequence reads: CASSVKETQYF. CDR3 sequence (DNA): TGTGCCAGCAGTGTAAAAGAGACCCAGTACTTC. The full variable domain, completed using reference TRBV2 and TRBJ2-5, is EPEVTQTPSHQVTQMGQEVILRCVPISNHLYFYWYRQILGQKVEFLVSFYNNEISEKSEIFDDQFSVERPDGSNFTLKIRSTKLEDSAMYFCASSVKETQYFGPGTRLLVL.

This clone occurred a few times. This chain uses TRBV19 with TRBJ2-3, with TRBD2 as a possible D gene (5 bases). V was clipped by 3 bases and J by 5 bases, with 15 bases between them. The CDR3 has 15 residues. Germline-derived CDR1 and CDR2 are LNHDA and SQIVND (reference sequence). The CDR3 DNA follows: TGTGCCAGTAGTATTCTGAGCGGTGGTGGAGATACGCAGTATTTT. This sequence encodes CASSILSGGGDTQYF.

This clone has more than one count but fewer than ten. The J gene is TRBJ1-5, the V gene TRBV7-9; D is undetermined. Germline CDR1 reads SEHNR; CDR2 reads FQNEAQ (reference sequence). This CDR3 spans 14 amino acids. V dropped 5 bases and J dropped 6 bases, with 14 bases sitting between them. CDR3 coding DNA: TGTGCCAGCAGCCCCGGACGGGGAGGTCAGCCCCAGCATTTT. This encodes CASSPGRGGQPQHF.

The table lists this clone with a few counts. The gene calls are TRBV11-2 and TRBJ1-5, with unresolved D. Germline lookup yields CDR1 SGHAT and CDR2 FQNNGV. CDR3 size: 14 residues. V lost 1 base and J lost 7, with 11 bases in between. The CDR3 here is CASSLGPGGQPQHF. The DNA for the CDR3 is TGTGCCAGCAGCTTAGGTCCCGGCGGGCAGCCCCAGCATTTT.

The chain carries TRBV25-1 and TRBJ2-1; TRBD1 matches 10 bases. Germline CDR1 and CDR2: MGHDK and SYGVNS. The CDR3 loop spans 15 amino acids. The junction had 7 bases not matched to a gene; V was cut back by 6 bases and J by 5 bases. CDR3 DNA: TGTGCCAGCAGACCGACAGGGGGCGGCCACAATGAGCAGTTCTTC. It is translated as CASRPTGGGHNEQFF.

This clone was detected only once. The rearrangement joins TRBV18 to TRBJ2-3, with D maybe TRBD2 (6 bases). The CDR3 totals 16 residues. Germline V gene sequence: CDR1 KGHSH, CDR2 LQKENI. V gave up 3 bases and J gave up 4 bases, with 17 bases separating them. The CDR3 coding sequence is TGTGCCAGCTCACCCCTGTCCGGGAGTCAGGCAGATACGCAGTATTTT. Protein sequence: CASSPLSGSQADTQYF.

This clone has just a few counts. The chain recombines TRBV7-9 with TRBJ1-2; D ambiguous. CDR3 size: 15 residues. In germline, CDR1 is SEHNR, CDR2 FQNEAQ (reference sequence). V was cut by 1 base and J by 5 bases, with 14 bases left in between. The CDR3 reads CASSLGAQDSYGYTF. The CDR3, as DNA: TGTGCCAGCAGCTTAGGGGCTCAGGATTCGTATGGCTACACCTTC.

This clone was counted between two and nine times. The chain couples TRBV7-2 to TRBJ1-5; 9 bases are a match to TRBD1. The CDR3 is 19 amino acids. After removal of 4 bases from V and 3 bases from J, the junction contained 16 bases not matched to a gene. The germline gives CDR1 SGHTA, CDR2 FQGNSA. This CDR3 is CASSSPAGRGQGINQPQHF. The CDR3 DNA is TGTGCCAGCAGCTCGCCCGCGGGGCGGGGACAGGGTATCAATCAGCCCCAGCATTTT. Drawing the rest from reference TRBV7-2 and TRBJ1-5, the complete variable domain is GAGVSQSPSNKVTEKGKDVELRCDPISGHTALYWYRQSLGQGLEFLIYFQGNSAPDKSGLPSDRFSAERTGGSVSTLTIQRTQQEDSAVYLCASSSPAGRGQGINQPQHFGDGTRLSIL.

In nucleotides, the CDR3 is TGTGCCATCAGTGAAACTGGGAGGGACACTGAAGCTTTCTTT. Translated, it gives CAISETGRDTEAFF. This chain connects TRBV10-3 to TRBJ1-1; D is uncertain. Between the trimmed V and J ends, which lost 3 bases and 3 bases, there was a span of 11 bases. Germline-derived CDR1 and CDR2 are ENHRY and SYGVKD. This CDR3 is 14 amino acids long.

Only a few counts were recorded for this clone. The chain combines TRBV23-1 with TRBJ1-1; a weak D match, TRBD1 (6 bases). TRBV23-1 is designated an ORF whose function remains uncertain. This CDR3 has 13 residues. Between the trimmed V and J ends, which lost 3 bases and 1 base, there was a span of 6 bases. Written as DNA, the CDR3 is TGCGCCAGCAGTCAGGACAGGAACACTGAAGCTTTCTTT. It translates to CASSQDRNTEAFF.

This clone came up once. This chain joins TRBV27 and TRBJ1-6; 11 nucleotides match TRBD1. The CDR3 is 15 amino acids. V shed 5 bases, J shed 8 bases, and the junction held 5 bases outside the gene matches. Germline CDR1 reads MNHEY; CDR2 reads SMNVEV (reference sequence). The CDR3 loop reads CASSSGQGAYSPLHF. Written as DNA, the CDR3 is TGTGCCAGCAGTAGTGGACAGGGGGCTTATTCACCCCTCCACTTT.

This clone was detected only a few times. V gene TRBV4-3 combines with J gene TRBJ2-1, with 10 bases fitting TRBD1. This CDR3 contains 18 residues. V lost 0 bases and J lost 5; bases outside the gene matches: 10. The germline V gene encodes CDR1 LGHNA and CDR2 YSLEER. As DNA, the CDR3 is TGCGCCAGCAGCCAAGATTGGGGGGCGGGACAGGGGAACAATGAGCAGTTCTTC. Translation gives CASSQDWGAGQGNNEQFF.

The CDR3 nucleotides are TGCGCCAGCAGCAGCCGAGGAGCAGGGGGGACCCAGTACTTC. Its protein is CASSSRGAGGTQYF. This chain connects TRBV5-1 to TRBJ2-5; 7 bases fit TRBD1. CDR1 SGHRS and CDR2 YFSETQ come from the germline V gene. CDR3 size: 14 residues. The trim removed 4 bases at V and 7 bases at J, leaving 10 bases unmatched.

The gene calls are TRBV6-5 and TRBJ2-7, with a tentative D call TRBD1 (5 bases). The length of the CDR3 is 13 residues. Between the trimmed V and J ends, which lost 6 bases and 2 bases, there was a span of 11 bases. Germline V gene data show CDR1 as MNHEY and CDR2 as SVGAGI. This CDR3 reads CASSPIGAYEQYF. CDR3 coding DNA: TGTGCCAGCAGCCCTATAGGGGCCTACGAGCAGTACTTC.

A few counts support this clone. V and J are TRBV5-1 and TRBJ2-7; D is unclear. The CDR3 sequence is 13 residues long. Germline loops: CDR1 SGHRS, CDR2 YFSETQ. V gave up 4 bases and J gave up 4 bases, with 12 bases separating them. CDR3: CASSLPHSYEQYF. The CDR3 DNA is TGCGCCAGCAGCCTCCCCCACAGTTACGAGCAGTACTTC.

V usage is TRBV2 and J usage is TRBJ1-5, with D possibly being TRBD1 (5 bases). V was clipped by 3 bases and J by 3 bases, with 15 bases between them. The germline gives CDR1 SNHLY, CDR2 FYNNEI. There are 16 residues in the CDR3. CDR3: CASSELRTLINQPQHF. DNA of the CDR3: TGTGCCAGCAGTGAGCTTCGGACACTAATCAATCAGCCCCAGCATTTT.

This clone was observed a few times. The chain couples TRBV5-4 to TRBJ2-1; TRBD1 matches at 8 bases. After removal of 0 bases from V and 12 bases from J, the junction contained 2 bases not matched to a gene. The CDR3 sequence is 12 residues long. Germline CDR1 is SGHNT and CDR2 is YYREEE (reference sequence). DNA of the CDR3: TGTGCCAGCAGCTTGGCCGGGACAGGGCAGTTCTTC. This codes for CASSLAGTGQFF.

The chain joins TRBV5-1 to TRBJ2-3; 7 nucleotides align to TRBD1. Germline loops: CDR1 SGHRS, CDR2 YFSETQ. After removal of 5 bases from V and 1 base from J, the junction contained 7 bases not matched to a gene. This CDR3 comprises 15 residues. CDR3 DNA sequence: TGCGCCAGCAGGGAATTCACAGGGGGCACAGATACGCAGTATTTT. Translating it yields CASREFTGGTDTQYF.

The chain employs TRBV27 and TRBJ2-7, with 7 bases fitting TRBD1. The CDR3 sequence is 15 residues long. The J segment lost 2 bases and the V segment lost 3 bases, leaving 7 bases of the junction unmatched. Germline V CDR1 and CDR2: MNHEY, SMNVEV (reference sequence). The CDR3 region has the DNA TGTGCCAGCAGTTTCATCGCCGACAGGGCCTACGAGCAGTACTTC. Protein product: CASSFIADRAYEQYF.

The V gene is TRBV11-2, the J gene TRBJ2-7; the D gene is possibly TRBD1 (5 bases). V was shortened by 5 bases and J by 7 bases, with 9 bases between the two germline ends. The germline CDR1 and CDR2 sequences are SGHAT and FQNNGV. The CDR3 runs 11 residues. CDR3 amino acids: CASSAAGEQYF. CDR3 coding DNA: TGTGCCAGCAGCGCGGCAGGGGAGCAGTACTTC.

There are a few counts of this clone. This chain links TRBV6-1 with TRBJ2-4; 8 bases are a match to TRBD1. This CDR3 contains 13 residues. Germline V lookup: CDR1 MNHNS, CDR2 SASEGT. The J segment lost 11 bases and the V segment lost 4 bases, leaving 7 bases of the junction unmatched. CDR3 nucleotide sequence: TGTGCCAGCAGTGTGGACAGGGAAGGGGTTCAGTACTTC. Its translation is CASSVDREGVQYF.

V usage is TRBV28 and J usage is TRBJ2-7; 13 nucleotides match TRBD2. Trimming took 3 bases from V and 2 from J; bases not matched to a gene: 10. This CDR3 contains 18 residues. Looked up from germline, CDR1 is MDHEN and CDR2 is SYDVKM. The chain's CDR3 is CASSFSSTSGRSTYEQYF. CDR3 sequence (DNA): TGTGCCAGCAGTTTCTCCTCGACTAGCGGGAGGTCGACCTACGAGCAGTACTTC. Variable domain in full (rest from reference TRBV28 and TRBJ2-7): DVKVTQSSRYLVKRTGEKVFLECVQDMDHENMFWYRQDPGLGLRLIYFSYDVKMKEKGDIPEGYSVSREKKERFSLILESASTNQTSMYLCASSFSSTSGRSTYEQYFGPGTRLTVT.

V is TRBV7-2 and J is TRBJ2-4; 8 positions match TRBD2. There are 13 residues in the CDR3. The germline V gene encodes CDR1 SGHTA and CDR2 FQGNSA. Trimming cost V 4 bases and J 9 bases; bases outside gene matches: 5. In DNA form, the CDR3 reads TGTGCCAGCAGCTACGGACTAGCAGGCATTCAGTACTTC. Translation: CASSYGLAGIQYF.

The V gene is TRBV5-1, the J gene TRBJ1-2; 7 bases agree with TRBD1. J gave up 2 bases and V 5 bases, and 12 bases lay outside the gene matches. The V gene's germline CDR1 is SGHRS and CDR2 YFSETQ. The CDR3 length is 16 residues. The CDR3 sequence: CASSYVTGTENYGYTF. DNA of the CDR3: TGCGCCAGCAGTTATGTCACCGGGACAGAAAACTATGGCTACACCTTC.

The V and J genes are TRBV18 and TRBJ1-5, with 8 positions matching TRBD1. The germline V gene has CDR1 KGHSH and CDR2 LQKENI. The CDR3 length is 15 residues. V was pared by 5 bases and J by 6 bases, with 9 bases of the junction left unmatched. The chain's CDR3 is CASSEGQGGVQPQHF. DNA for the CDR3: TGTGCCAGCTCAGAAGGACAGGGCGGGGTTCAGCCCCAGCATTTT.

This clone was counted between two and nine times. The V gene is TRBV19, the J gene TRBJ2-1; D unresolved. Trimming cost V 2 bases and J 5 bases, with 7 bases left between them. This CDR3 region has 13 residues. Germline V gives CDR1 LNHDA, CDR2 SQIVND (reference sequence). The CDR3 nucleotides are TGTGCCAGTAGTATAACCAGGAACAATGAGCAGTTCTTC. The encoded protein is CASSITRNNEQFF.

Here the CDR3 reads CASSFLAPAYEQYF. As DNA, the CDR3 is TGTGCCAGCAGTTTCCTAGCGCCAGCCTACGAGCAGTACTTC. This chain links TRBV28 with TRBJ2-7; possibly TRBD2 for D (6 bases). CDR3 length: 14 residues. Germline V lookup: CDR1 MDHEN, CDR2 SYDVKM. V was pared by 3 bases and J by 2 bases, with 11 bases between.